A selection of T cell receptor beta chains follows, all from one sample in a study of blood T cells in healthy people across ages. TCRdb used MiXCR to reprocess the 5' RACE reads, holding one entry per CDR3 protein. The sample contains some 1.4 million distinct CDR3 sequences, around 42% of which appear only once. The sequenced sample was blood. The receptors here all came from a woman younger than 35 in good health. Each CDR3 is given with its conserved first and last residue. The D gene is left open where the match is weak. Not every row has a clone size; where given, it reads once, few, many or a size class.

20	.	TRBV5-8	.	TRBJ2-1	CASSLLSRGARTSSYNEQFF	TGTGCCAGCAGCTTGCTATCCAGGGGTGCCCGAACGAGCTCCTACAATGAGCAGTTCTTC
14	TRBD2	TRBV7-7	.	TRBJ2-1	CASSLTSGSGEQFF	TGTGCCAGCAGCTTAACTAGCGGGAGTGGTGAGCAGTTCTTC
14	.	TRBV7-9	.	TRBJ2-7	CASSVSEIGNEQYF	TGTGCCAGCAGCGTATCGGAGATCGGGAACGAGCAGTACTTC
16	TRBD1	TRBV6-1	.	TRBJ1-5	CASSPPTGTGNQPQHF	TGTGCCAGCAGTCCACCAACCGGGACAGGCAATCAGCCCCAGCATTTT
14	TRBD1	TRBV12-3/TRBV12-4	.	TRBJ1-5	CASSLGTGYQPQHF	TGTGCCAGCAGTTTAGGGACAGGGTATCAGCCCCAGCATTTT
16	.	TRBV4-2	few	TRBJ1-4	CASSQDPSGLWEKLFF	TGTGCCAGCAGCCAAGACCCGTCGGGGTTGTGGGAAAAACTGTTTTTT
14	.	TRBV18	few	TRBJ1-1	CASSPGPQNTEAFF	TGTGCCAGCTCACCAGGTCCCCAGAACACTGAAGCTTTCTTT
18	.	TRBV4-1	.	TRBJ2-4	CASSQAGGRALYQNIQYF	TGCGCCAGCAGCCAAGCGGGGGGCCGTGCCCTCTACCAAAACATTCAGTACTTC
16	.	TRBV5-1	few	TRBJ2-1	CASSLGGIASYNEQFF	TGCGCCAGCAGCTTGGGTGGGATAGCCTCCTACAATGAGCAGTTCTTC
14	.	TRBV7-9	.	TRBJ1-2	CASSPPGGGYRYTF	TGTGCCAGCAGCCCCCCTGGGGGGGGCTATCGCTACACCTTC
18	TRBD1	TRBV27	.	TRBJ1-4	CASSLSRTGTSTNEKLFF	TGTGCCAGCAGTTTGAGTCGGACAGGAACCTCAACTAATGAAAAACTGTTTTTT
16	TRBD1	TRBV6-6	.	TRBJ1-1	CASSHGPHRGLNEAFF	TGTGCCAGCAGTCACGGTCCACACAGGGGGCTGAATGAAGCTTTCTTT
14	TRBD1	TRBV6-1	.	TRBJ1-2	CASRAGTGNYGYTF	TGTGCCAGCAGGGCCGGGACAGGGAACTATGGCTACACCTTC
12	.	TRBV4-1	many	TRBJ2-7	CASSQVNEEQYF	TGCGCCAGCAGCCAAGTTAATGAAGAGCAGTACTTC
18	TRBD2	TRBV27	once	TRBJ2-1	CASRPHLAGPHSYNEQFF	TGTGCCAGCAGGCCACATCTAGCGGGACCTCACTCCTACAATGAGCAGTTCTTC
14	TRBD1	TRBV2	few	TRBJ2-7	CASTVQGSYNEQYF	TGTGCCAGCACCGTACAGGGGTCCTACAATGAGCAGTACTTC
16	TRBD2	TRBV13	.	TRBJ2-2	CASSSLAGTNTGELFF	TGTGCCAGCAGCTCCTTAGCGGGGACGAACACCGGGGAGCTGTTTTTT
13	.	TRBV27	few	TRBJ2-1	CASLPQGRNEQFF	TGTGCCAGCCTCCCCCAAGGGCGCAATGAGCAGTTCTTC
14	.	TRBV11-2	.	TRBJ2-7	CASSFALNAYEQYF	TGTGCCAGCAGCTTCGCCCTGAATGCCTACGAGCAGTACTTC
13	TRBD2	TRBV4-1	.	TRBJ2-5	CASSLAGGDGQYF	TGCGCCAGCAGTCTAGCGGGGGGAGATGGGCAGTACTTC
16	.	TRBV10-3	.	TRBJ2-1	CAISEGSASSYNEQFF	TGTGCCATCAGTGAGGGTAGTGCTAGCTCCTACAATGAGCAGTTCTTC
12	.	TRBV29-1	.	TRBJ2-1	CSGLGVFNEQFF	TGCAGCGGACTGGGGGTCTTCAATGAGCAGTTCTTC
13	.	TRBV2	few	TRBJ2-5	CASTERTEETQYF	TGTGCCAGCACCGAAAGGACAGAAGAGACCCAGTACTTC
15	.	TRBV4-1	.	TRBJ1-2	CASSQDSLGQYGYTF	TGCGCCAGCAGCCAAGATTCCCTCGGCCAATATGGCTACACCTTC
16	TRBD1	TRBV12-3/TRBV12-4	.	TRBJ1-5	CASSQARGDYNQPQHF	TGTGCCAGCAGTCAAGCCAGGGGGGATTACAATCAGCCCCAGCATTTT
17	.	TRBV4-1	.	TRBJ2-2	CASSQDGWGIDTGELFF	TGCGCCAGCAGCCAAGATGGCTGGGGGATAGACACCGGGGAGCTGTTTTTT
14	TRBD2	TRBV6-6	.	TRBJ2-7	CASAEVAGPYEQYF	TGTGCCAGCGCAGAGGTAGCGGGGCCCTACGAGCAGTACTTC
13	.	TRBV12-3/TRBV12-4	few	TRBJ2-3	CASWPGDRDTQYF	TGTGCCAGCTGGCCAGGGGATAGAGATACGCAGTATTTT
12	TRBD1	TRBV29-1	.	TRBJ2-5	CSATGTGETQYF	TGCAGCGCAACCGGGACAGGAGAGACCCAGTACTTC
15	TRBD2	TRBV25-1	.	TRBJ2-1	CASSETSGTTGEQFF	TGTGCCAGCAGCGAAACTAGCGGGACAACCGGGGAGCAGTTCTTC
13	.	TRBV6-5	.	TRBJ2-5	CASSYSEEGTQYF	TGTGCCAGCAGTTACTCAGAGGAGGGGACCCAGTACTTC
16	TRBD1	TRBV7-8	.	TRBJ2-1	CASSLEGQGVRDEQFF	TGTGCCAGCAGCTTAGAGGGACAGGGTGTTAGGGATGAGCAGTTCTTC
14	.	TRBV12-5	.	TRBJ1-4	CASGLRQANEKLFF	TGTGCTAGTGGTCTAAGACAGGCTAATGAAAAACTGTTTTTT
12	.	TRBV6-5	.	TRBJ2-4	CASSHPMGEQYF	TGTGCCAGCAGCCACCCAATGGGGGAGCAGTACTTC
14	.	TRBV4-2	many	TRBJ2-3	CASSQEGSTDTQYF	TGCGCCAGCAGCCAAGAAGGGAGTACAGATACGCAGTATTTT
13	.	TRBV12-3/TRBV12-4	.	TRBJ2-1	CASRKSEVNEQFF	TGTGCCAGCAGGAAATCGGAGGTCAATGAGCAGTTCTTC
14	.	TRBV27	.	TRBJ2-5	CASSSTGPYNEQYF	TGTGCCAGCAGTAGCACAGGGCCCTACAATGAGCAGTACTTC
13	.	TRBV6-5	few	TRBJ2-1	CASSYPWAGEQFF	TGTGCCAGCAGTTACCCCTGGGCAGGTGAGCAGTTCTTC
16	.	TRBV29-1	.	TRBJ2-7	CSVEEGYGSSYNEQYF	TGCAGCGTTGAGGAGGGCTACGGGAGTTCCTACAATGAGCAGTACTTC
17	TRBD2	TRBV5-1	.	TRBJ2-3	CASSPGLGLAMSDTQYF	TGCGCCAGCAGCCCCGGTTTGGGACTAGCGATGTCAGATACGCAGTATTTT
15	.	TRBV7-6	.	TRBJ2-3	CASSSPGQGPDTQYF	TGTGCCAGCAGCTCCCCAGGGCAGGGCCCAGATACGCAGTATTTT
15	.	TRBV6-2/TRBV6-3	.	TRBJ2-7	CAGSSNRDKAYEQYF	TGTGCCGGCAGTTCTAACCGGGACAAAGCCTACGAGCAGTACTTC
15	.	TRBV5-5	.	TRBJ2-3	CASSLARPERDTQYF	TGTGCCAGCAGCTTGGCCAGGCCGGAGAGGGATACGCAGTATTTT
14	.	TRBV4-1	many	TRBJ2-7	CASSQGRGSYEQYF	TGCGCCAGCAGCCAAGGAAGGGGTAGTTACGAGCAGTACTTC
17	.	TRBV4-1	.	TRBJ2-1	CASSQEGIAVPYNEQFF	TGCGCCAGCAGCCAAGAAGGGATAGCGGTACCCTACAATGAGCAGTTCTTC
13	TRBD2	TRBV7-9	few	TRBJ2-1	CASITAGDNEQFF	TGTGCCAGCATTACCGCGGGGGACAATGAGCAGTTCTTC
13	TRBD1	TRBV5-5	.	TRBJ1-6	CAGGQGADSPLHF	TGTGCCGGAGGACAGGGGGCTGATTCACCCCTCCACTTT
14	.	TRBV7-9	.	TRBJ1-6	CASSLQGNNSPLHF	TGTGCCAGCAGCTTACAGGGGAATAATTCACCCCTCCACTTT
16	.	TRBV5-1	many	TRBJ2-7	CASSLGLLGGIYEQYF	TGCGCCAGCAGCTTGGGCCTCTTAGGAGGGATCTACGAGCAGTACTTC
14	TRBD2	TRBV12-5	few	TRBJ2-7	CASGLGSGLYEQYF	TGTGCTAGTGGTTTAGGTAGCGGGCTGTACGAGCAGTACTTC
15	TRBD1	TRBV2	.	TRBJ1-2	CASRASDRDFFGYTF	TGTGCCAGCAGGGCGTCGGACAGGGACTTCTTTGGCTACACCTTC
14	TRBD2	TRBV5-1	.	TRBJ2-2	CASSFSGSDGELFF	TGCGCCAGCAGCTTTAGCGGGAGCGACGGGGAGCTGTTTTTT
17	TRBD2	TRBV5-1	.	TRBJ2-5	CASSYGTSGGPQETQYF	TGCGCCAGCAGCTACGGGACTAGCGGGGGGCCCCAAGAGACCCAGTACTTC
14	TRBD2	TRBV9	.	TRBJ2-1	CASSVAGLASEQFF	TGTGCCAGCAGCGTAGCGGGACTAGCGAGTGAGCAGTTCTTC
13	.	TRBV2	.	TRBJ2-7	CASRADSTYEQYF	TGTGCCAGCCGGGCGGATTCCACCTACGAGCAGTACTTC
15	.	TRBV4-1	many	TRBJ1-2	CASSQGAPADYGYTF	TGCGCCAGCAGCCAAGGGGCCCCAGCGGACTATGGCTACACCTTC
13	.	TRBV28	many	TRBJ2-7	CASSSGGLYEQYF	TGTGCCAGCAGTTCCGGGGGGCTATACGAGCAGTACTTC